This T cell receptor (beta chain) came from a study of T cells in Graves' hyperthyroidism and ophthalmopathy. Study-level points and caveats: Most thyroid clonotypes with frequency above 0.001 were detected in blood.

Trimming stripped 5 bases from V and 0 bases from J, with 10 bases between. Germline lookup yields CDR1 SEHNR and CDR2 FQNEAQ (reference sequence). The CDR3 runs to 14 residues. TCR beta CDR3 regions were amplified from RNA transcripts. Initially, a first-round RT-PCR of the TCR CDR3 employed the HTBI primer set. Using its own MiXCR run on the multiplex PCR reads, TCRdb lists one record per CDR3 protein. The sample yields more than 300,000 distinct CDR3 sequences, about 18% seen once. On this clonotype itself: Its matching antigen is unknown.

Inclusion characteristics of ophthalmopathy patients comprised a Clinical Activity Score of at least 3, a NOSPECS grade of at least 4, and duration under 3 months. From more than 9.5 ml of fresh peripheral blood, PBMCs were isolated. The chain recombines TRBV7-9 with TRBJ2-5; D is ambiguous. What was sequenced was blood. The clonotype was recovered from a man aged 18 to 30 with Graves' ophthalmopathy. As DNA, the CDR3 is TGTGCCAGCAGCCCGCAGAAATACCAAGAGACCCAGTACTTC. This sequence encodes CASSPQKYQETQYF.